The 14 T cell receptor beta chains reported below all come from one sample, sequenced in a study of blood T cell repertoires in COVID-19. Clones were sequenced by immunoSEQ multiplex PCR, and TCRdb holds only the in-frame ones, with some missing. The sample lists 45,000 to 55,000 clones, about 82% seen once, with roughly 25% in the top ten. The source material was peripheral blood. Receptors originate from an elderly woman with acute or convalescent COVID-19.

In this sample, this clone turned up once. The genes are TRBV5-1 and TRBJ2-7; D is possibly TRBD2 (5 bases). The CDR3 length is 12 residues. Trimming took 4 bases from V and 0 from J, leaving 5 bases between them. CDR1 and CDR2 (germline): SGHRS, YFSETQ. As DNA, the CDR3 is TGCGCCAGCAGCGACTACTCCTACGAGCAGTACTTC. Its translation: CASSDYSYEQYF.

V and J are TRBV4-2 and TRBJ2-3, with 9 bases matching TRBD2. The CDR3 sequence is 15 residues long. After removal of 4 bases from V and 4 bases from J, the junction contained 6 bases not matched to a gene. The germline V gene encodes CDR1 LGHNA and CDR2 YNFKEQ. CDR3 DNA sequence: TGTGCCAGCAGCCGATCTAGCGGGGTGGCAGATACGCAGTATTTT. Protein product: CASSRSSGVADTQYF.

Here the CDR3 DNA reads TGTGCCAGCAGTTGGGGACAGTATGGCTACACCTTC. Protein sequence: CASSWGQYGYTF. The chain recombines TRBV28 with TRBJ1-2; the match to TRBD1 covers 7 bases. After removal of 4 bases from V and 5 bases from J, the junction contained 1 base not matched to a gene. The CDR3 consists of 12 residues. In germline, CDR1 is MDHEN, CDR2 SYDVKM.

V is TRBV7-2 and J is TRBJ1-2; 7 bases are a match to TRBD1. The CDR3 sequence is 13 residues long. Trimming removed 7 bases from V and 4 bases from J; junction bases left unmatched: 6. CDR1 is SGHTA, CDR2 FQGNSA, per germline. The CDR3 DNA reads TGTGCCAGCACCAACAGGGGTGGCTATGGCTACACCTTC. It codes for CASTNRGGYGYTF. Looking up the rest from reference TRBV7-2 and TRBJ1-2 gives the full variable domain: GAGVSQSPSNKVTEKGKDVELRCDPISGHTALYWYRQSLGQGLEFLIYFQGNSAPDKSGLPSDRFSAERTGGSVSTLTIQRTQQEDSAVYLCASTNRGGYGYTFGSGTRLTVV.

This chain connects TRBV7-3 to TRBJ1-2; 7 bases match TRBD1. The germline gives CDR1 SGHTA, CDR2 FQGTGA. The CDR3 is 13 residues long. V was pared by 6 bases and J by 6 bases, with 7 bases of the junction left unmatched. CDR3 DNA: TGTGCCAGCAGTATGGACAGGAGGAATGGCTACACCTTC. Protein: CASSMDRRNGYTF. The whole variable domain, filled in from reference TRBV7-3 and TRBJ1-2, reads GAGVSQTPSNKVTEKGKYVELRCDPISGHTALYWYRQSLGQGPEFLIYFQGTGAADDSGLPNDRFFAVRPEGSVSTLKIQRTERGDSAVYLCASSMDRRNGYTFGSGTRLTVV.

This rearrangement joins TRBV2 to TRBJ1-6, with a possible D match to TRBD1 (6 bases). Per the germline V gene, CDR1 is SNHLY and CDR2 is FYNNEI. This CDR3 comprises 16 residues. V was shortened by 5 bases and J by 1 base, with 12 bases between the two germline ends. The CDR3 region is CASSSDRTSYNSPLHF. DNA of the CDR3: TGTGCCAGCAGTTCAGACAGGACTTCCTATAATTCACCCCTCCACTTT. Drawing the rest from reference TRBV2 and TRBJ1-6, the complete variable domain is EPEVTQTPSHQVTQMGQEVILRCVPISNHLYFYWYRQILGQKVEFLVSFYNNEISEKSEIFDDQFSVERPDGSNFTLKIRSTKLEDSAMYFCASSSDRTSYNSPLHFGNGTRLTVT.

CDR3 in DNA: TGCGCCAGCAGCTTTATGGGAGGGGGCACAGATACGCAGTATTTT. Translated, it gives CASSFMGGGTDTQYF. The J gene is TRBJ2-3, the V gene TRBV5-1, with TRBD2 identical over 7 bases. The germline V gene has CDR1 SGHRS and CDR2 YFSETQ. This CDR3 contains 15 residues. The V and J ends lost 2 bases and 1 base, in that order; junction bases with no gene match: 4.

The chain links TRBV11-2 to TRBJ2-1; 8 bases are shared with TRBD2. CDR1 is SGHAT, CDR2 FQNNGV, per germline. V was clipped by 5 bases and J by 6 bases; unmatched bases: 6. The CDR3 has 14 residues. This CDR3 is CASSPPGTSNEQFF. The CDR3 DNA follows: TGTGCCAGCAGCCCTCCCGGGACTAGCAATGAGCAGTTCTTC.

This clone occurred once. V gene TRBV6-5 combines with J gene TRBJ2-3, with a tentative D call TRBD2 (5 bases). This CDR3 spans 15 amino acids. The germline V gene has CDR1 MNHEY and CDR2 SVGAGI. Trimming shortened V by 5 bases and J by 0 bases, and 12 bases separated the two germline ends. The CDR3 nucleotides read TGTGCCAGCAGTAAGGCGGGCCTCAGCACAGATACGCAGTATTTT. As protein: CASSKAGLSTDTQYF.

This sequence joins TRBV11-2 and TRBJ2-2; 14 bases agree with TRBD2. CDR3 size: 18 residues. Germline trimming cut 5 bases from V and 4 bases from J; bases unmatched to any gene: 9. Germline CDR1 reads SGHAT; CDR2 reads FQNNGV. CDR3 DNA sequence: TGTGCCAGCAGCCGAAGGGGACTAGCGGGGGCCCTCACCGGGGAGCTGTTTTTT. Encoded protein: CASSRRGLAGALTGELFF.

The chain recombines TRBV19 with TRBJ1-1; D ambiguous. This CDR3 has 11 residues. Trimming removed 4 bases from V and 5 bases from J, with 5 bases in between. Germline values: CDR1 LNHDA, CDR2 SQIVND (reference sequence). CDR3 nucleotide sequence: TGTGCCAGTAGTACTCTAACTGAAGCTTTCTTT. The encoded protein is CASSTLTEAFF.

J is TRBJ1-2 and V is TRBV10-1, with D unresolved. Germline V gives CDR1 WNHNN, CDR2 SYGVQD (reference sequence). The CDR3 totals 12 residues. Trimming stripped 8 bases from V and 3 bases from J, with 10 bases between. CDR3 loop: CASHGRDYGYTF. DNA for the CDR3: TGCGCCAGCCACGGTCGTGACTATGGCTACACCTTC.

This rearrangement joins TRBV2 to TRBJ2-2; 10 bases align to TRBD2. CDR3 length equals 16 residues. Germline values: CDR1 SNHLY, CDR2 FYNNEI. Trimming removed 3 bases from V and 6 bases from J; junction bases left unmatched: 7. CDR3 bases: TGTGCCAGCAGTGAGTCTAGCGGGAGCTGGGCCGGGGAGCTGTTTTTT. Protein: CASSESSGSWAGELFF.

The chain uses TRBV7-2 and TRBJ2-1; 7 nucleotides match TRBD2. Germline CDR1 and CDR2: SGHTA and FQGNSA. V gave up 5 bases and J gave up 6 bases; unmatched junction bases: 7. This CDR3 comprises 14 residues. In DNA form, the CDR3 reads TGTGCCAGCAGCCTCTCTCCGGGGGGCAATGAGCAGTTCTTC. Translating it yields CASSLSPGGNEQFF.